The rows below give T cell receptor beta chains drawn from one sample of a study of T cell repertoires in cytomegalovirus infection. Their specific antigens are unknown. MiXCR was run by TCRdb on the reads, yielding one entry per CDR3 protein. The sample contains roughly 920,000 distinct CDR3 sequences, roughly a third of which appear only once. The material sequenced was cultured CD8+ T cells from PBMCs, taken from culture after CMV antigen stimulation. These receptors came from a human donor in good health (CMV status not recorded). Some clones in this sample may be carry-over from other donors' samples. Each CDR3 is given with its conserved first and last residue. The D gene is left open where the match is weak. Some rows mark clone size as missing; the rest say once, few, many or name a class of expanded clone.

TRBV27	TRBJ2-1	TRBD1	few	TGTGCCAGCAACCCGACAGGGGATACCTACAATGAGCAGTTCTTC	CASNPTGDTYNEQFF
TRBV7-9	TRBJ2-7	TRBD1	many	TGTGCCAGCAGCTCCCAGGGGGAGAGAGGGTACGAGCAGTACTTC	CASSSQGERGYEQYF
TRBV6-1	TRBJ2-1	-	many	TGTGCCAGCAGAACAAGTTACAATGAGCAGTTCTTC	CASRTSYNEQFF
TRBV6-1	TRBJ1-6	-	few	TGTGCCAGCAATAAAGGGATAGATTCACCCCTCCACTTT	CASNKGIDSPLHF
TRBV27	TRBJ1-2	-	many	TGTGCCAGCAGCCTTAGGGGGGCTAACTATGGCTACACCTTC	CASSLRGANYGYTF
TRBV7-6	TRBJ2-2	TRBD1	many	TGTGCCAGCAGCTTTGTCCAGGGGGCTGACACCGGGGAGCTGTTTTTT	CASSFVQGADTGELFF
TRBV19	TRBJ1-2	-	-	TGTGCCACCTTCGTCCCGTATGGCTACACCTTC	CATFVPYGYTF
TRBV27	TRBJ1-2	-	-	TGTGCCAGCAACCCCAAGCCAGGGCCTTCACTAGGGGGCTACACCTTC	CASNPKPGPSLGGYTF
TRBV12-3/TRBV12-4	TRBJ1-3	-	-	TGTGCCAGCAGTTTTCAGGGGAACTCTGGAAACACCATATATTTT	CASSFQGNSGNTIYF
TRBV28	TRBJ2-3	-	few	TGTGCCAGCAGTTTCGCTGGATCGGGTTCCACAGATACGCAGTATTTT	CASSFAGSGSTDTQYF
TRBV9	TRBJ2-3	TRBD1	-	TGTGCCAGCAGCGTGGCAGGACAGGTCACAGATACGCAGTATTTT	CASSVAGQVTDTQYF
TRBV7-9	TRBJ2-1	-	-	TGTGCCAGCAGCTCAGTGACAGGTTCCAATGAGCAGTTCTTC	CASSSVTGSNEQFF
TRBV27	TRBJ1-3	-	few	TGTGCCAGCAGTATCGGCTCTGGAAACACCATATATTTT	CASSIGSGNTIYF
TRBV6-2/TRBV6-3	TRBJ2-5	-	-	TGTGCCAGCAGCCCCGACATCTGGAAGACCCAGTACTTC	CASSPDIWKTQYF
TRBV27	TRBJ2-7	-	few	TGTGCCAGCAGTTCTGACAGCTCAGGCTACGAGCAGTACTTC	CASSSDSSGYEQYF
TRBV7-6	TRBJ1-1	-	-	TGTGCCAGCAGCTTACTCTCTCCTGGTCACGGTGAAGCTTTCTTT	CASSLLSPGHGEAFF
TRBV12-3/TRBV12-4	TRBJ1-2	-	-	TGTGCCAGCAGTTTAGTTTCCGAGGCGGCTGACTACACCTTC	CASSLVSEAADYTF
TRBV25-1	TRBJ2-3	-	-	TGTGCCAACAGTGAATTTACCGAGCGAGATACGCAGTATTTT	CANSEFTERDTQYF
TRBV5-6	TRBJ1-1	-	-	TGTGCCAGCAGCTTCCGGGGGAGCTTGAACACTGAAGCTTTCTTT	CASSFRGSLNTEAFF
TRBV19	TRBJ2-4	-	-	TGTGCCAGTAGTACGGAAGGACAGCTAGGTTTCCAGTACTTC	CASSTEGQLGFQYF
TRBV27	TRBJ1-1	-	-	TGTGCCAGCAGTTTAACAGGGAACATGAACACTGAAGCTTTCTTT	CASSLTGNMNTEAFF
TRBV7-6	TRBJ2-2	TRBD1	-	TGTGCCAGCAGCGGGAAGGACAGGGGACAGGGGCGCCCGCCCGGGGAGCTGTTTTTT	CASSGKDRGQGRPPGELFF
TRBV19	TRBJ2-3	-	-	TGTACCAGTAGCCCGGGACAAAACCCAGATACGCAGTATTTT	CTSSPGQNPDTQYF
TRBV7-8	TRBJ1-1	-	few	TGTGCCAGCAGCCCCACTCCGGGGCGGACTGAAGCTTTCTTT	CASSPTPGRTEAFF
TRBV7-8	TRBJ1-2	TRBD1	few	TGTGCCAGCAGCTTAGCAGGGACAGGGGTGAACTATGGCTACACCTTC	CASSLAGTGVNYGYTF
TRBV7-6	TRBJ2-2	TRBD1	few	TGTGCCAGCAGCTTACAGGGGGCCCTGACGAACACCGGGGAGCTGTTTTTT	CASSLQGALTNTGELFF
TRBV15	TRBJ2-3	-	-	TGTGCCACCAGCAGAGGTCTAGCAGGCACAGATACGCAGTATTTT	CATSRGLAGTDTQYF
TRBV29-1	TRBJ1-1	-	-	TGCAGCGTTGATAAAGGGGAAGGGACTGAAGCTTTCTTT	CSVDKGEGTEAFF
TRBV7-6	TRBJ2-6	-	-	TGTGCCACGTTGGAGGCGGGGGCCAACGTCCTGACTTTC	CATLEAGANVLTF
TRBV19	TRBJ1-5	TRBD1	few	TGTGCCAGTAGTAGACAGGGATCGAGCAATCAGCCCCAGCATTTT	CASSRQGSSNQPQHF
TRBV7-8	TRBJ2-1	TRBD1	-	TGTGCCAGCAGCCCTTCTGGACAGGGGGCACAGTTCTTC	CASSPSGQGAQFF
TRBV2	TRBJ1-4	-	few	TGTGCCAGCAGTGAAGGAATGGGAAAACTGTTTTTT	CASSEGMGKLFF
TRBV4-1	TRBJ1-3	-	-	TGCGCCAGCAGCCCCTGGGCTGACTCTGGAAACACCATATATTTT	CASSPWADSGNTIYF
TRBV19	TRBJ1-1	-	few	TGTGCCAGTATACGGATAGGGAGTAGCACTGAAGCTTTCTTT	CASIRIGSSTEAFF
TRBV7-6	TRBJ1-5	-	many	TGTGCCAGCAGCTCGGGCGAAAGGGACCAGCCCCAGCATTTT	CASSSGERDQPQHF
TRBV12-3/TRBV12-4	TRBJ1-1	TRBD1	many	TGTGCCAGCAGTACGTCCCGGGACAGGGTTGGGACGAACACTGAAGCTTTCTTT	CASSTSRDRVGTNTEAFF
TRBV6-1	TRBJ2-6	TRBD1	few	TGTGCCAGCAGTGTTGACAGGGGGCTCTCTGGGGCCAACGTCCTGACTTTC	CASSVDRGLSGANVLTF
TRBV3-1	TRBJ2-1	-	-	TGTGCCAGCAGCCAAACACTAGGGACTCAGAAGGCTCCGCAGTTCTTC	CASSQTLGTQKAPQFF
TRBV14	TRBJ2-1	-	few	TGTGCCAGCAGCCAGCCTCTGGGGGCCTCCTACAATGAGCAGTTCTTC	CASSQPLGASYNEQFF
TRBV6-1	TRBJ2-2	-	many	TGTGCCAGCAGATTGCAGGGGACCGGGGAGCTGTTTTTT	CASRLQGTGELFF
TRBV28	TRBJ2-1	TRBD1	-	TGTGCCAGCAGTTCCGACTGGACAGGGAGAAGTGAGCAGTTCTTC	CASSSDWTGRSEQFF
TRBV12-3/TRBV12-4	TRBJ2-1	TRBD2	-	TGTGCCAGCAGTTTTCGGGGGGGGGCATACAATGAGCAGTTCTTC	CASSFRGGAYNEQFF
TRBV4-2	TRBJ2-3	-	-	TGTGCCAGCAGCCAGTCCGGTTGGGAACGAGATACGCAGTATTTT	CASSQSGWERDTQYF
TRBV27	TRBJ1-6	-	-	TGTGCCAGCAGCGTCGAAGGGGGGGCCCTAGGGTCACCCCTCCACTTT	CASSVEGGALGSPLHF
TRBV15	TRBJ1-3	-	once	TGTGCCACCAGAGGAAAAGGACAGAGCTCTGGAAACACCATATATTTT	CATRGKGQSSGNTIYF
TRBV4-1	TRBJ2-2	TRBD2	-	TGTGCCAGCAGCTTGCGGACTAGCGGGGGTGCGAGTGGGGCCACCGGGGAGCTGTTTTTT	CASSLRTSGGASGATGELFF